Given below is one T cell receptor (beta chain) in context. The protocol was immunoSEQ multiplex PCR, while the TCRdb copy is restricted to in-frame clones and leaves out a portion. The table lists about 100,000 clones, less than 95% of them singletons. This specimen belongs to a study of T cell changes during pregnancy in multiple sclerosis. Germline V gives CDR1 MNHEY, CDR2 SMNVEV (reference sequence). Trimming removed 4 bases from V and 10 bases from J; junction bases left unmatched: 12. The CDR3 loop spans 15 amino acids. This chain connects TRBV27 to TRBJ2-1, with 8 bases matching TRBD2. This receptor was identified in a female donor in good health, enrolled as a control in a pregnancy study. Specimen: peripheral blood, collected in the third trimester of pregnancy. CDR3 sequence: CASSSGLGDLEEQFF. In DNA form, the CDR3 reads TGTGCCAGCAGTTCGGGACTAGGGGACCTGGAAGAGCAGTTCTTC.